The T cell receptor beta chain under discussion was sequenced for a study of beta chain features in type 1 diabetes (dated by TCRdb to between 2018 and 2020). Context from the whole study: Patients and healthy donors did not differ in mean age, gender distribution, total cell number or subset yield. Whereas all 30 or so donors provided naive and central memory subsets, regulatory and stem cell-like memory subsets were isolated from just 8 patients and about 8 healthy donors. Across all samples, approximately 98,000,000 sorted cells were examined, and cell number per subset correlated strongly with RNA yield. In the study, TCRB repertoires of sorted circulating CD4+ T cell subsets from recently diagnosed type 1 diabetes patients were compared with those of matched healthy donors.

A single peripheral blood draw of about 120 mL on average was collected from each donor into heparinised tubes. Using a panel that included CD45RO, CCR7, CD25, CD127, CD95 and CD27, naive, central memory, regulatory and stem cell-like memory CD4+ T cells were sorted on a BD FACSAria II. All sorted populations exceeded 95% purity. PBMCs were isolated immediately by Lymphoprep density gradient centrifugation and stained directly without culture. Samples were stained and sorted in pairs, with one healthy donor and one patient per experiment, so that batch effects were minimized. General conclusions and limits of the study: At VDJ recombination sites, type 1 diabetes patients had fewer insertions and more deleted nucleotides, which implies abnormalities in thymic rearrangement. Because cDNA was sequenced instead of genomic DNA, activated cells with high expression could be over-represented, although the groups did not differ in activation or CD3 levels. The naive, central memory and regulatory TCRB repertoires appeared to resemble one another more closely among patients than among healthy donors. Type 1 diabetes patients showed a moderate but significant shortening of TCRB CDR3 length in all four CD4+ subsets. Because small numbers of individuals were included in the HLA sub-analyses, any influence of HLA type on TCRB rearrangement was left unresolved. PCR may preferentially amplify shorter templates, but because patient and control samples were amplified and corrected together, any resulting skew would affect both groups equally.

V is pared back by 4 bases and J by 9 bases, with 7 bases lying between the germline termini. Inclusive of the bounding cysteine and phenylalanine, the CDR3 is 11 residues long. The sequence is cut down to CDR3 DNA, 33 bases in frame from base 1. Reading the germline V gene gives CDR1 MNHNS and CDR2 SASEGT. The High Capacity cDNA Reverse Transcription Kit was used to reverse transcribe all of the isolated RNA, meaning that expressed TCRB transcripts were what got sequenced. Stem cell-like memory T cell samples underwent survey-depth immunoSEQ sequencing, averaging about 1 million total reads per sample. Sorted cells were lysed in RLT buffer, and RNA was extracted using DNase-treated RNeasy Micro or Mini kits according to cell number. Each cell subset was processed on its own to prevent cross-contamination, while patient and healthy donor samples were processed together. TCRB sequences were amplified from cDNA with the immunoSEQ multiplex PCR, producing 87-bp fragments spanning the CDR3 region. Sequencing of the amplicons was done on the Illumina HiSeq platform. The original methods were these. Synthetic template baselines were used to correct PCR bias computationally, reads within Hamming distance 2 were collapsed, and singletons that could not be merged were discarded. Reads were aligned against IMGT to assign V, D and J genes, CDR3 length and insertions or deletions at six rearrangement sites. Within each subset, clonotype counts were normalized to sorted cell number, and only after that were true diversity and Gini coefficients computed with the tcR R package. Repertoire sharing was quantified using the overlap coefficient calculated on TCRB nucleotide sequences. The immuneACCESS repertoire file appears here via TCRdb, limited to in-frame rearrangements. These files lack a portion of the clones; in checked studies, under half of the deficit traces to unresolved V genes, and the cause of the others is not known. V and J calls and clone size are those listed in that table; D and trimming were worked out from the DNA. Present in this sample are tens of thousands of clones, roughly 34% of which were seen just once. Roughly 0.44% of the sample goes to the ten largest clones.

This clone was detected only a few times. What this receptor recognizes is not known. Base qualities are not at hand, and no much larger clone is one base apart. This TCR derives from a woman between 18 and 29 years old in good health. This receptor chain uses TRBV6-1 and TRBJ2-1, and TRBD2 may be the D gene, going by 5 matching bases. Sequencing used stem cell memory CD4+ T cells from blood. The sample's cell subset or site label, decoded: stem cell-like memory CD4+ T cells. The sequenced DNA is TGTGCCAGCAGTGTCGCGGGTGAGCAGTTCTTC. The resulting protein is CASSVAGEQFF.